This T cell receptor (beta chain) stems from a study of read filtering for tumor transcriptome and immune sequencing. Study overall: Per sample, TCR-region reads ranged about 3.5 to 11 million by IR-seq, about 80 to 1,400 by RNA-seq. General observations from the study: Correlation between methods rose after single-read clonotypes were removed. The sorted CD138-negative fraction was a mixed bone marrow immune population, not purified T cells.

This library used approximately 390 ng RNA and molecular barcoded adaptors spanning alpha/delta and beta/gamma chains. Each CDR3 protein gets one entry after TCRdb re-called the reads with MiXCR. In the table there are about 86,000 distinct CDR3 sequences, about 12% of which are singletons. The germline gives CDR1 MDHEN, CDR2 SYDVKM. Trimming left V 6 bases short and J 3 bases short, with 11 bases between. The length of the CDR3 is 14 residues. This clonotype has ten or more counts. As yet, its antigen is unknown. The genes are TRBV28 and TRBJ1-4, with D possibly TRBD1 on 5 matching bases. Source material: a population of CD138-negative cells sorted from bone marrow. The sequence derives from a donor at least 40 years old with multiple myeloma. The CDR3 reads CASRSDSSNEKLFF. CDR3 DNA: TGTGCCAGCAGGTCTGACAGCTCTAATGAAAAACTGTTTTTT.